A selection of T cell receptor beta chains follows, all from one sample in a study of breast tumors, draining lymph nodes, adjacent tissues. MiXCR, run by TCRdb on the multiplex PCR reads, gives a single entry per CDR3 protein. The sample carries some 52,000 distinct CDR3 sequences, around 45% recorded once. Sequencing was performed on breast tumor tissue. The receptor set was obtained from a female donor with breast cancer. Some clones in this sample may be carry-over from other donors' samples. Both conserved end residues are part of each CDR3.

V,J,CDR3
TRBV29-1,TRBJ1-4,CSVDSGYGTGEKLFF
TRBV29-1,TRBJ2-7,CSLGLAGAYEQYF
TRBV4-3,TRBJ1-5,CASSQDHTAKRPQHF
TRBV19,TRBJ1-3,CASSAGGLAGNTIYF
TRBV7-9,TRBJ2-7,CASSLNPGRYEQYF
TRBV7-6,TRBJ2-7,CASSMTGVTSYEQYF
TRBV15,TRBJ2-7,CATSRFQGYEQYF
TRBV6-1,TRBJ2-2,CASSEAAGAKELFF
TRBV5-1,TRBJ1-1,CASSWGRVNTEAFF
TRBV5-1,TRBJ2-3,CASSFGRVTDTQYF
TRBV30,TRBJ1-5,CAWASQGLSAQHF
TRBV7-2,TRBJ2-7,CASSLAPGTSLSEQYF
TRBV5-1,TRBJ1-4,CASSLRGLEGNEKLFF
TRBV24-1,TRBJ2-2,CAGGGAPNTGELFF
TRBV9,TRBJ2-1,CASSVGQFNEQFF
TRBV5-8,TRBJ2-7,CASKAARSSYEQYF
TRBV10-2,TRBJ2-7,CASSERDSSYEQYF
TRBV28,TRBJ1-5,CASSLLKQPQHF
TRBV20-1,TRBJ2-1,CSASQLAGWDEQFF
TRBV20-1,TRBJ1-4,CSASPPPGTGSEKLFF
TRBV9,TRBJ2-3,CASSASRNTDTQYF
TRBV3-1,TRBJ2-7,CASQRRGQMYF
TRBV7-8,TRBJ1-6,CASSLASGLPLHF
TRBV29-1,TRBJ1-2,CSVEVTGAGYTF
TRBV25-1,TRBJ2-1,CASSARKELAGWDEQFF
TRBV6-1,TRBJ2-1,CASSGRDRGHDEQFF
TRBV10-3,TRBJ2-5,CAISPGLAGTRGETQYF
TRBV12-3/TRBV12-4,TRBJ2-3,CASSRRRSSSGGGSDTQYF
TRBV20-1,TRBJ1-4,CSASSAGGPEKLFF
TRBV19,TRBJ2-5,CASSIEASGSVRETQYF
TRBV7-3,TRBJ2-1,CASSLEAPSGRVSNEQFF
TRBV6-5,TRBJ2-3,CASSYYPETDQYFGPGTQYF
TRBV3-1,TRBJ2-5,CASSQGLAGTQETQYF
TRBV24-1,TRBJ2-3,CATSDPGSTDTQYF
TRBV10-2,TRBJ2-7,CASSESSAGDYEQYF
TRBV6-2/TRBV6-3,TRBJ2-7,CASLDSIYEQYF
TRBV2,TRBJ2-2,CASTSGRDFYIGELFF
TRBV7-9,TRBJ1-2,CASSPQGTGYGYTF
TRBV2,TRBJ1-2,CASTVQGNGYTF
TRBV5-1,TRBJ2-1,CASSLLAGEQFF
TRBV10-3,TRBJ1-1,CAINRQGGTEAFF
TRBV2,TRBJ1-5,CASSGSTGPNQPQHF
TRBV5-1,TRBJ1-2,CASSPQPGSEGYTF
TRBV4-2,TRBJ2-2,CASSVGPSGANTGELFF
TRBV6-2/TRBV6-3,TRBJ2-6,CASNWDSGANVLTF
TRBV18,TRBJ1-6,CASSPNDGYNSPLHF
TRBV9,TRBJ2-5,CASSSGTSGQETQYF
TRBV2,TRBJ2-1,CASSLTSGRALRNEQFF
TRBV19,TRBJ2-7,CASSRGQGEYEQYF
TRBV19,TRBJ1-5,CASSIRQGNQPQHF
TRBV7-3,TRBJ2-7,CASSLGPGRQYEQYF
TRBV12-3/TRBV12-4,TRBJ2-7,CASRVQGASYEQHF
TRBV2,TRBJ2-3,CASLGLAGSNTDTQYF
TRBV4-2,TRBJ2-5,CASSQEWQGLGETQYF